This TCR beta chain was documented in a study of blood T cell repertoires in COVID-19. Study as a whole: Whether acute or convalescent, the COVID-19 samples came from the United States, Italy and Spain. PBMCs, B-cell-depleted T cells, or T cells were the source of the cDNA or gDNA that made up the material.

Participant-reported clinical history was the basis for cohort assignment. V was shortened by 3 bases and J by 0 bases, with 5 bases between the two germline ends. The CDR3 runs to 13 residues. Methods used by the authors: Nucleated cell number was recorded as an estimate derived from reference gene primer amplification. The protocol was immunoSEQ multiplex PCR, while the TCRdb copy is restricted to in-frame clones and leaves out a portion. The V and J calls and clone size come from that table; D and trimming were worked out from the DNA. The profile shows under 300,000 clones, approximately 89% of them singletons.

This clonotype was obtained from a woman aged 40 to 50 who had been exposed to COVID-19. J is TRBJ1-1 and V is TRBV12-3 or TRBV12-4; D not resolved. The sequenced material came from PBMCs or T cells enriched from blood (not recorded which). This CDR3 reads CASSLGVNTEAFF. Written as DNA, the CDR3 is TGTGCCAGCAGTTTGGGAGTGAACACTGAAGCTTTCTTT.